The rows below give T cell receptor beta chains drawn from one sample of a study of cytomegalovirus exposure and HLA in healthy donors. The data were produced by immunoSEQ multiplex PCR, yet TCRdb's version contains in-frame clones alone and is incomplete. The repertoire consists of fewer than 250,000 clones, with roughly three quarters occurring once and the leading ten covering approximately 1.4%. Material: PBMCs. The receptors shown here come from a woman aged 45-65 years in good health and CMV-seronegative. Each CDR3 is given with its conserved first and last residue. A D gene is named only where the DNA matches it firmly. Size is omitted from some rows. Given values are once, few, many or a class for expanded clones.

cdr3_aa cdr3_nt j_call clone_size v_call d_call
CASSQELVQTGVFGWNIQYF TGCGCCAGCAGCCAAGAGTTGGTCCAGACAGGGGTTTTCGGGTGGAACATTCAGTACTTC TRBJ2-4 NA TRBV4-3 TRBD1
CASRRDRGSNSPLHF TGTGCCAGCAGGCGTGACAGGGGAAGCAATTCACCCCTCCACTTT TRBJ1-6 NA TRBV11-2 TRBD1
CASSLIPRVDSYEQYF TGTGCCAGCAGCTTAATCCCCAGGGTCGACTCCTACGAGCAGTACTTC TRBJ2-7 few TRBV5-5 NA
CASSLDRDSPLHF TGCGCCAGCAGCTTAGACAGGGATTCACCCCTCCACTTT TRBJ1-6 NA TRBV5-1 TRBD1
CSSSLGRDEQYF TGTTCCAGCAGCTTAGGGAGGGACGAGCAGTACTTC TRBJ2-7 NA TRBV7-9 TRBD2
CAASGTLNTEAFF TGTGCCGCCTCCGGGACATTAAACACTGAAGCTTTCTTT TRBJ1-1 once TRBV10-3 NA
CASSLVPSGGSYNEQFF TGTGCCAGCAGCTTAGTACCTAGCGGGGGATCCTACAATGAGCAGTTCTTC TRBJ2-1 NA TRBV11-2 TRBD2
CASPFQGAIDTEAFF TGTGCCAGCCCCTTCCAGGGGGCAATTGATACTGAAGCTTTCTTT TRBJ1-1 NA TRBV7-2 TRBD1
CASSLLLAGPRELFF TGTGCCAGCAGCTTGCTACTAGCGGGTCCCCGGGAGCTGTTTTTT TRBJ2-2 once TRBV5-4 TRBD2
CASSKGLAGVAYEQYF TGTGCCAGTAGTAAGGGACTAGCGGGAGTAGCGTACGAGCAGTACTTC TRBJ2-7 NA TRBV19 TRBD2
CASDGSGVPGELFF TGTGCCAGCGATGGTAGCGGGGTCCCCGGGGAGCTGTTTTTT TRBJ2-2 few TRBV6-6 TRBD2
CASSIPGQGAFF TGTGCCAGCAGTATTCCGGGACAGGGGGCTTTCTTT TRBJ1-1 NA TRBV28 TRBD1
CSVDPLGQRFTDTQYF TGCAGCGTGGACCCCCTGGGACAGAGATTCACAGATACGCAGTATTTT TRBJ2-3 NA TRBV29-1 TRBD1
CASSPAELYGYTF TGTGCCAGCTCACCTGCGGAGCTCTATGGCTACACCTTC TRBJ1-2 NA TRBV18 NA
CASSLGGGPRNEQFF TGCGCCAGCAGCTTGGGGGGAGGGCCCCGGAATGAGCAGTTCTTC TRBJ2-1 NA TRBV5-1 TRBD2